What follows are 20 T cell receptor beta chains derived from one specimen sequenced in a study of beta chain features in type 1 diabetes. The isolated RNA, all of it, was reverse transcribed, so expressed TCRB transcripts were what got sequenced. The method was immunoSEQ multiplex PCR; TCRdb's version includes in-frame clones alone and lacks a portion of them. The sample yields 250,000 to 350,000 clones, 8% to 13% seen once. The source material was naive CD4+ T cells from blood. The receptors were gathered from a woman aged 25-40 years in good health.

The V call is TRBV5-5, the J call TRBJ2-2, with D possibly matching TRBD1 (7 bases). This CDR3 comprises 18 residues. V lost 1 base, J lost 6 bases, and 22 bases lay in between. CDR1 is SGHKS, CDR2 YYEKEE, per germline (reference sequence). The CDR3 DNA sequence: TGTGCCAGCAGCTTGTCAACTCCAGGGGGAAGGAGGGCCGGGGAGCTGTTTTTT. It yields the protein CASSLSTPGGRRAGELFF.

The table lists this clone with a few counts. This chain uses TRBV10-3 with TRBJ2-7, with D unclear. Trimming took off 3 bases at V and 3 bases at J, with 12 bases between the two ends. Germline V CDR1 and CDR2: ENHRY, SYGVKD. This CDR3 comprises 14 residues. CDR3 protein: CAISDSRSDYEQYF. CDR3 nucleotide sequence: TGTGCCATCAGTGATTCGAGATCCGACTACGAGCAGTACTTC.

The table lists this clone with a few counts. The chain couples TRBV18 to TRBJ1-5; D gene uncertain. V lost 4 bases and J 2 bases, leaving 9 bases between the germline ends. CDR3 size: 14 residues. CDR1 is KGHSH and CDR2 is LQKENI in the germline V gene. DNA of the CDR3: TGTGCCAGCTCACGAGGTTATCGCAATCAGCCCCAGCATTTT. It specifies CASSRGYRNQPQHF.

The sample holds a few counts of this clone. The identical CDR3 is also encoded by other nucleotide sequences in the sample. The chain joins TRBV18 to TRBJ1-5, with D tentatively TRBD1 (5 bases). Germline CDR1 KGHSH, CDR2 LQKENI. V gave up 3 bases and J gave up 4 bases, with 7 bases separating them. The CDR3 loop spans 13 amino acids. In DNA, the CDR3 is TGTGCCAGCTCACCGCCAGGGAATCAGCCCCAGCATTTT. It is translated as CASSPPGNQPQHF.

This clone was picked up a small number of times. The chain combines TRBV6-5 with TRBJ2-7, with TRBD1 matching 7 bases. The germline CDR1 and CDR2 sequences are MNHEY and SVGAGI. The CDR3 length is 15 residues. The ends lost 6 bases at V and 2 bases at J; junction bases unmatched: 10. CDR3 residues: CASRRDSPVPYEQYF. CDR3 coding DNA: TGTGCCAGCAGACGGGACAGTCCTGTCCCCTACGAGCAGTACTTC.

J is TRBJ1-2 and V is TRBV7-9; 7 bases are shared with TRBD1. Trimming at V came to 5 bases and at J to 2 bases, leaving 2 bases not matched to a gene. Germline lookup yields CDR1 SEHNR and CDR2 FQNEAQ (reference sequence). The CDR3 covers 13 residues. The CDR3 reads CASSTTGNYGYTF. For the CDR3, the DNA is TGTGCCAGCAGCACGACAGGGAACTATGGCTACACCTTC.

The CDR3 bases are TGTGCCTGGAGTCGAAGCGATACCGAGCAGTACTTC. This codes for CAWSRSDTEQYF. The chain combines TRBV30 with TRBJ2-5; D is uncertain. The J call may be faulty, since TRBJ2-7 better matches the DNA end. The CDR3 spans 12 residues. The germline gives CDR1 GTSNPN, CDR2 SVGIG (reference sequence).

The V call is TRBV11-2, the J call TRBJ2-7; 10 bases fit TRBD2. The ends lost 6 bases at V and 7 bases at J; junction bases unmatched: 12. The CDR3 runs 15 residues. Per germline, CDR1 SGHAT and CDR2 FQNNGV. The CDR3 loop reads CASSRILAGAFEQYF. The CDR3 bases are TGTGCCAGCAGTCGGATTCTAGCGGGAGCCTTTGAGCAGTACTTC.

This clone was detected a few times. The chain uses TRBV7-9 and TRBJ2-7; D uncertain. Germline assignment: CDR1 SEHNR and CDR2 FQNEAQ (reference sequence). V lost 0 bases to trimming and J lost 2 bases, with 8 bases between them. The CDR3 runs to 14 residues. As DNA, the CDR3 is TGTGCCAGCAGCTTAGCCTTTGAGGCCTACGAGCAGTACTTC. Translated: CASSLAFEAYEQYF.

The V and J genes are TRBV6-5 and TRBJ1-5, with a possible D match to TRBD1 (5 bases). Germline lookup yields CDR1 MNHEY and CDR2 SVGAGI. The CDR3 contains 14 residues. V lost 0 bases, J lost 7 bases, and 10 bases lay in between. CDR3 amino acids: CASSYSWGSQPQHF. CDR3 nucleotide sequence: TGTGCCAGCAGTTACTCGTGGGGCAGCCAGCCCCAGCATTTT.

This clone was picked up a small number of times. The chain has TRBV7-2 and TRBJ1-5; 8 bases map to TRBD1. From germline, CDR1 is SGHTA and CDR2 FQGNSA. Unmatched junction bases numbered 7, after V lost 3 bases and J lost 3 bases. This CDR3 contains 16 residues. The CDR3 loop is CASSLTGTGNNQPQHF. The DNA of the CDR3 is TGTGCCAGCAGCTTGACCGGGACAGGAAACAATCAGCCCCAGCATTTT.

This rearrangement joins TRBV18 to TRBJ2-1; weak D call: TRBD2 (5 bases). This CDR3 comprises 13 residues. V was clipped by 4 bases and J by 5 bases, with 9 bases between them. The germline gives CDR1 KGHSH, CDR2 LQKENI. The CDR3, as DNA: TGTGCCAGCTCACTCGGACTCAACAATGAGCAGTTCTTC. Residues: CASSLGLNNEQFF.

The rearrangement joins TRBV7-3 to TRBJ2-5, with 13 bases lining up with TRBD2. This CDR3 is built from 16 residues. J was trimmed by 3 bases and V by 5 bases; bases with no gene match: 6. CDR1 is SGHTA and CDR2 is FQGTGA in the germline V gene. Here the CDR3 DNA reads TGTGCCAGCAGCCTAAGTGGGACTAGCGGGGAAGAGACCCAGTACTTC. This translates into CASSLSGTSGEETQYF.

There are a few counts of this clone. V usage is TRBV11-3 and J usage is TRBJ2-3; 8 nucleotides align to TRBD2. The CDR3 totals 16 residues. The V and J ends lost 3 bases and 1 base, in that order; junction bases with no gene match: 6. CDR1 is SGHNT and CDR2 is YENEEA in the germline V gene. CDR3 residues: CASSLGAGAGTDTQYF. Written as DNA, the CDR3 is TGTGCCAGCAGCTTGGGAGCGGGAGCTGGCACAGATACGCAGTATTTT.

The V and J genes are TRBV30 and TRBJ1-1, with 8 positions matching TRBD1. The ends lost 2 bases at V and 1 base at J; junction bases unmatched: 6. CDR3 length: 15 amino acids. CDR1 is GTSNPN, CDR2 SVGIG, per germline (reference sequence). CDR3 bases: TGTGCCTGGAGTCTACAGGGGGGCCCGAACACTGAAGCTTTCTTT. Its translation is CAWSLQGGPNTEAFF.

The chain recombines TRBV21-1 with TRBJ1-4. TRBV21-1 is a pseudogene. The CDR3 is 16 residues long. In nucleotides, the CDR3 is TGTGCCAGCAGCCCCCGACCGAGGGTGGGCCGTGAAAAACTGTTTTTT. Protein: CASSPRPRVGREKLFF.

V is TRBV5-4 and J is TRBJ2-1; 8 bases are a match to TRBD2. The CDR3 totals 13 residues. Germline CDR1 SGHNT, CDR2 YYREEE (reference sequence). The CDR3 region has the DNA TGTGCTTGGGGTCTAGCGGGTGTTCAGGAGCAGTTCTTC. This gives the protein CAWGLAGVQEQFF.

The chain is built from TRBV11-2 and TRBJ1-1; TRBD1 aligns across 8 bases. This CDR3 has 15 amino acids. Trimming removed 7 bases from V and 5 bases from J; junction bases left unmatched: 12. Germline CDR1 SGHAT, CDR2 FQNNGV. DNA for the CDR3: TGTGCCAGCAACTTCTTGACAGGGGTGGGGACTGAAGCTTTCTTT. Translating gives CASNFLTGVGTEAFF.

This chain links TRBV6-6 with TRBJ2-2, with 8 positions matching TRBD1. The germline CDR1 and CDR2 sequences are MNHNY and SVGAGI (reference sequence). The J segment lost 7 bases and the V segment lost 4 bases, leaving 8 bases of the junction unmatched. This CDR3 comprises 15 residues. In nucleotides, the CDR3 is TGTGCCAGCAGTTCCGGACAGGGTATGGGCGGGGAGCTGTTTTTT. Its protein is CASSSGQGMGGELFF.

The chain combines TRBV19 with TRBJ1-2; D may be TRBD1 (6 bases). CDR3 length: 14 residues. V gave up 6 bases and J gave up 3 bases, with 14 bases separating them. CDR1 and CDR2 from the germline V gene are LNHDA and SQIVND (reference sequence). CDR3 in DNA: TGTGCCAGTAGGGCACAGGGATTCCACTATGGCTACACCTTC. Translating gives CASRAQGFHYGYTF.